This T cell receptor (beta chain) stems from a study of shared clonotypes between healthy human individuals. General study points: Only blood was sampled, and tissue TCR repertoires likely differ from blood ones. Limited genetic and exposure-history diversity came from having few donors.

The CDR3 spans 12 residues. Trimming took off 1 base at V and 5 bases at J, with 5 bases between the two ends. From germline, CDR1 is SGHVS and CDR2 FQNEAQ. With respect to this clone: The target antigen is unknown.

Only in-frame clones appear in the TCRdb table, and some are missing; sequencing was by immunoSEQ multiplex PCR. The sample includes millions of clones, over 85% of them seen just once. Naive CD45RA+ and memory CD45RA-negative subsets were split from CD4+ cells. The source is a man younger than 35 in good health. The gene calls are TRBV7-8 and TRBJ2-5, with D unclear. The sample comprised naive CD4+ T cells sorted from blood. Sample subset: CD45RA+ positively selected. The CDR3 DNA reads TGTGCCAGCAGCTTAGGCTGGGAGACCCAGTACTTC. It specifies CASSLGWETQYF.